The present T cell receptor (beta chain) was sequenced within a study of blood T cell repertoires in COVID-19. Study background: T cells, B-cell-depleted T cells, or PBMCs provided the cDNA or gDNA that served as material.

Original processing methods: Amplifying reference gene primers gave estimates of nucleated cell counts. TCRdb keeps only in-frame clones here, not all; method: immunoSEQ multiplex PCR. That table is the source of V, J and clone size, and D and trimming were worked out from the DNA. This table has more than 35,000 clones, over 75% appearing once. The TCR sequence derives from a man aged 65 to 85 with active COVID-19. Sequencing was performed on peripheral blood.

The CDR3 spells CASSLPEGPSPPGELFF. The CDR3 DNA sequence: TGTGCCAGCAGCTTACCGGAGGGCCCTTCCCCACCCGGGGAGCTGTTTTTT. The rearrangement joins TRBV21-1 to TRBJ2-2; TRBD2, the table's D call, was not compared with the DNA. TRBV21-1 has pseudogene status. This CDR3 has 17 residues.